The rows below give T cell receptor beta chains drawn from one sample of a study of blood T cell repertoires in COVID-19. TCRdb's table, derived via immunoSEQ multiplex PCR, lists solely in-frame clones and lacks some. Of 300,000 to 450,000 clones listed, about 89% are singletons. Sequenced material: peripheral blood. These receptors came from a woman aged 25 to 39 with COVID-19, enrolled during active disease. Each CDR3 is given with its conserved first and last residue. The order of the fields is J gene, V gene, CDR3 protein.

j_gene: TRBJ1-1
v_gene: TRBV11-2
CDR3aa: CASSTHQQGSGTEAFF

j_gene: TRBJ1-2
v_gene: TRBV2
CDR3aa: CASSEIVGGGGYTF

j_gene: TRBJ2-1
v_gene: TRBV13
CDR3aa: CASSVGSGRADNEQFF

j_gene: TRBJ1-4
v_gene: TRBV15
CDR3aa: CATSKSSGQGYEKLFF

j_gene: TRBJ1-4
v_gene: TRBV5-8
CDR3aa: CASSPGQGKEKLFF

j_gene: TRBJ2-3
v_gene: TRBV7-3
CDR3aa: CASSSGQGSTDTQYF

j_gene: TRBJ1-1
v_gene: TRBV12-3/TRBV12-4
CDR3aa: CASTQDRGTEAFF

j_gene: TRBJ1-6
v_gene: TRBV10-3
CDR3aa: CATVAEVRSPLHF

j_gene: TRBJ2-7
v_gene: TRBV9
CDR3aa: CASNLAGDSSYEQYF

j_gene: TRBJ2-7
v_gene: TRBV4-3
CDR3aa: CASSQAFGTGVYEQYF

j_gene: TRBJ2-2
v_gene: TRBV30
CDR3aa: CAWRPGGEAGGSGELFF

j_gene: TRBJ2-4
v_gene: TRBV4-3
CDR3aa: CASSQAAEKVQGIQYF

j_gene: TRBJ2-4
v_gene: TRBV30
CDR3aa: CAWSVHPASGTSVPKNIQYF

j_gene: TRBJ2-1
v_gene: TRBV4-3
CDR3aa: CASSQGTGFGEQFF

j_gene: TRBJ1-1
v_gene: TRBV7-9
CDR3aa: CASSPGARSPEAFF

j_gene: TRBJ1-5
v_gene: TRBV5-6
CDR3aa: CASSLAGTGMNQPQHF

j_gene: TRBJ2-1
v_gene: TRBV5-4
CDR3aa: CASSLAGVGNNEQFF

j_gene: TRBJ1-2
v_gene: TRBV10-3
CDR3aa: CAIQRETTDGYTF

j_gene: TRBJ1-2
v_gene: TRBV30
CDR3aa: CAWSNRGPYGYTF

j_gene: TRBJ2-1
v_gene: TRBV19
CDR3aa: CASSILGQGVVNEQFF

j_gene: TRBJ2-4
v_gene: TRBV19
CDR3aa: CASSPTGGANIQYF

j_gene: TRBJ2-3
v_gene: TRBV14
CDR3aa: CASSSSGVGHHTQYF

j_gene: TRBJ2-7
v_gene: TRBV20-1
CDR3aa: CSASLTGKYYEQYF

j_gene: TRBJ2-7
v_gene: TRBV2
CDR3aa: CASSAYGGEVYEQYF

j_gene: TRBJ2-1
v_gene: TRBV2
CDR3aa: CASTSGSHNEQFF

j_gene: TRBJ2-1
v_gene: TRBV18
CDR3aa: CASSPPIKREGDEQFF

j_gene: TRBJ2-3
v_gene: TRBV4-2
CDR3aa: CASSQDTEGFIDTQYF

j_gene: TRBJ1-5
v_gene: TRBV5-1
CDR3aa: CASSLDLGQGSQPQHF

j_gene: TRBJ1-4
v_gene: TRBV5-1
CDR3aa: CASSWADRLGEKLFF

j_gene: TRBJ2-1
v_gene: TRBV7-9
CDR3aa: CASSLIGRSDEQFF

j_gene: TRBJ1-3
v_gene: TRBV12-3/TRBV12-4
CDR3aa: CASSRGLGNTIYF

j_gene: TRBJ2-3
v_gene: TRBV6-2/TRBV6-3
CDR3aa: CASSYPKIPASGNRGSDTQYF

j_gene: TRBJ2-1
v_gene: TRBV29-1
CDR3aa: CSAETGAYNEQFF

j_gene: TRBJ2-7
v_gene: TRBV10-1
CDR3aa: CASSESTGTYEQYF

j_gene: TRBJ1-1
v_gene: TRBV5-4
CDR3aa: CASSYLGGGEAFF

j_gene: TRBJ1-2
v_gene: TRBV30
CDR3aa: CAWSRRGGYTF

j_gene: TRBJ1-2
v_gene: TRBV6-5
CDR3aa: CASSYSGTGKGYTF

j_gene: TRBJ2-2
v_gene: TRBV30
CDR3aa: CAWSDREVGELFF

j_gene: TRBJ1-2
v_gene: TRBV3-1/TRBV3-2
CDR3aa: CASSQVQIDIWGYTF

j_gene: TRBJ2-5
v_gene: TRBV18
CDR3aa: CASSDYTRPETQYF

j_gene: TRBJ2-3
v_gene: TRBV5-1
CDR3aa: CASSMGLAGGPSTDTQYF

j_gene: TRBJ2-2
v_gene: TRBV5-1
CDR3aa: CASSLGAGASTGELFF

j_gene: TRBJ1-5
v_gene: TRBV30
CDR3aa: CAWSHGPGGNQPQHF

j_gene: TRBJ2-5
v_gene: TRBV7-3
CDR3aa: CASSPSGGRETQYF

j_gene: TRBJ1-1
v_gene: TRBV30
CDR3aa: CAWRAQTTEAFF

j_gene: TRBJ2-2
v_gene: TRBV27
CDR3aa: CASSWTSGTIGELFF

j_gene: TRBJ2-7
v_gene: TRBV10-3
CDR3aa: CATGLRGDSYEQYF

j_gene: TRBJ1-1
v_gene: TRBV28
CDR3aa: CASSLLGGGAEAFF

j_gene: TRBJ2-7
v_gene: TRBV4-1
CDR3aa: CASSQEQGWVEKYF

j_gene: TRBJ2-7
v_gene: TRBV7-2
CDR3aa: CASSLDSLYEQYF

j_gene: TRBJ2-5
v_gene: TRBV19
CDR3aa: CASSRGTGQIQETQYF

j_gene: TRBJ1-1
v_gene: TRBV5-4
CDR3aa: CASSRGGQDHTEAFF

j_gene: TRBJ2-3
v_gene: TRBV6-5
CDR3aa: CASSSGADTQYF

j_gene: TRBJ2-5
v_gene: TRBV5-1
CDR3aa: CASSLYLYQETQYF

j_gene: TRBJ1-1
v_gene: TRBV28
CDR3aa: CASSLRGSTEAFF